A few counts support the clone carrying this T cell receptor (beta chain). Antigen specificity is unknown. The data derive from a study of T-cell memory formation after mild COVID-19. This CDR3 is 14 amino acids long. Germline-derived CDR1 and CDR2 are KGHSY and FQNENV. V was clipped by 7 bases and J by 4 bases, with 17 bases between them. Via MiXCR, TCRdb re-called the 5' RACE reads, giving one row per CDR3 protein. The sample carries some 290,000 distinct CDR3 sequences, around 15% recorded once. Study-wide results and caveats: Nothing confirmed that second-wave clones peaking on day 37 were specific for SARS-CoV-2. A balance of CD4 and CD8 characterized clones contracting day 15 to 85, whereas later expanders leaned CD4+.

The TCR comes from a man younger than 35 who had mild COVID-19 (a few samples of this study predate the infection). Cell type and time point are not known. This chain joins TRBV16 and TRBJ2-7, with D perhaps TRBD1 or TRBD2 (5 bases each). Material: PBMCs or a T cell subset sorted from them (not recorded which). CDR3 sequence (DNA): TGTGCCAGCACCCTCCGGGCTGAGGGGTACGAGCAGTACTTC. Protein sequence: CASTLRAEGYEQYF.